The 23 T cell receptor beta chains given below trace back to one sample, sequenced in a study of cytomegalovirus exposure and HLA in healthy donors. PCR used 60 Vbeta primers and 13 Jbeta primers. Sequencing was performed with immunoSEQ multiplex PCR; in TCRdb, only in-frame clones are kept and a portion is missing. The sample holds over 120,000 clones; around 75% are singletons and the top ten take 2.5% to 3.5%. Sequencing used PBMCs. All receptors come from a woman under 40 in good health and CMV-seronegative.

This chain connects TRBV27 to TRBJ2-1; TRBD1 agrees at 7 bases. The junction had 8 bases not matched to a gene; V was cut back by 5 bases and J by 13 bases. Per germline, CDR1 MNHEY and CDR2 SMNVEV (reference sequence). This CDR3 is 12 amino acids long. This chain's CDR3 is CASSPSTGQQFF. As DNA, the CDR3 is TGTGCCAGCAGTCCATCGACAGGGCAACAGTTCTTC.

This clone was picked up a small number of times. V usage is TRBV7-2 and J usage is TRBJ2-7; D might be TRBD2 (6 bases). The CDR3 has 14 amino acids. Trimming pared 1 base from V and 0 bases from J, leaving 7 bases between. CDR1 is SGHTA, CDR2 FQGNSA, per germline. The CDR3 DNA follows: TGTGCCAGCAGCTTAGGCGGGACCTCCTACGAGCAGTACTTC. It codes for CASSLGGTSYEQYF.

The chain carries TRBV7-9 and TRBJ2-7; no clear D gene. Germline CDR1 reads SEHNR; CDR2 reads FQNEAQ (reference sequence). The CDR3 runs to 14 residues. Trimming shortened V by 3 bases and J by 0 bases, and 9 bases separated the two germline ends. The CDR3 is CASSFEFISYEQYF. In nucleotides, the CDR3 is TGTGCCAGCAGCTTTGAGTTTATCTCCTACGAGCAGTACTTC.

The V and J genes are TRBV10-3 and TRBJ2-7, with 10 positions matching TRBD1. With V trimmed by 5 bases and J by 0 bases, 7 bases remained unmatched. The CDR3 contains 16 residues. The germline CDR1 and CDR2 sequences are ENHRY and SYGVKD. CDR3: CAISLSGTGDSYEQYF. In DNA form, the CDR3 reads TGTGCCATCAGTTTATCCGGGACAGGGGACTCCTACGAGCAGTACTTC.

The V call is TRBV7-9, the J call TRBJ1-6, with D perhaps matching TRBD1 (5 bases). Looked up from germline, CDR1 is SEHNR and CDR2 is FQNEAQ (reference sequence). This CDR3 region has 15 residues. The germline V and J ends were trimmed by 1 base and 7 bases, with 11 bases remaining between them. The CDR3, as DNA: TGTGCCAGCAGCTTAGTTCAGGGTGGGAATTCACCCCTCCACTTT. As protein: CASSLVQGGNSPLHF.

The chain links TRBV6-6 to TRBJ1-1, with TRBD1 as a possible D gene (6 bases). Deletions cut 5 bases from V and 11 bases from J, with 24 bases between. Germline CDR1 reads MNHNY; CDR2 reads SVGAGI (reference sequence). The CDR3 has 15 residues. CDR3 nucleotides: TGTGCCAGCAGTCAAACACCGAGGGGGGGAGAGAGGGCTTTCTTT. Its translation is CASSQTPRGGERAFF.

The chain recombines TRBV7-2 with TRBJ1-1; D unclear. This CDR3 has 13 amino acids. The V and J ends lost 0 bases and 11 bases respectively, with 13 bases between them. Germline CDR1 and CDR2: SGHTA and FQGNSA. The DNA for the CDR3 is TGTGCCAGCAGCTTAGCTCGCCGAGGGAAGGCTTTCTTT. This sequence encodes CASSLARRGKAFF.

The genes are TRBV7-2 and TRBJ1-2, with 8 bases matching TRBD1. CDR1 SGHTA and CDR2 FQGNSA come from the germline V gene. The CDR3 spans 14 residues. V was pared by 0 bases and J by 5 bases, with 2 bases of the junction left unmatched. The CDR3 reads CASSLARQGYGYTF. The DNA for the CDR3 is TGTGCCAGCAGCTTAGCCCGACAGGGGTATGGCTACACCTTC.

This chain joins TRBV27 and TRBJ2-2; 13 bases agree with TRBD2. The junction had 1 base not matched to a gene; V was cut back by 3 bases and J by 6 bases. The CDR3 has 15 amino acids. CDR1 and CDR2 (germline): MNHEY, SMNVEV (reference sequence). The CDR3 nucleotides read TGTGCCAGCAGTTTCGGACTAGCGGGAGCCGGGGAGCTGTTTTTT. Translated, it gives CASSFGLAGAGELFF.

This clone was counted between two and nine times. The chain uses TRBV7-3 and TRBJ2-6, with D possibly being TRBD2 (5 bases). The V and J ends lost 2 bases and 4 bases respectively, with 15 bases between them. Germline CDR1 reads SGHTA; CDR2 reads FQGTGA. This CDR3 has 17 amino acids. CDR3 region: CASSLGPAGAGANVLTF. The CDR3 nucleotides read TGTGCCAGCAGCTTAGGACCCGCGGGCGCCGGGGCCAACGTCCTGACTTTC.

This sequence joins TRBV6-6 and TRBJ1-5; a possible D gene is TRBD1 (6 bases). CDR3 size: 12 residues. Germline CDR1 MNHNY, CDR2 SVGAGI (reference sequence). V shed 5 bases and J shed 7 bases, with 9 bases lying between them. CDR3: CASSNRDQPQHF. DNA of the CDR3: TGTGCCAGCAGTAACAGGGACCAGCCCCAGCATTTT.

The CDR3 is CASTLSGQGFQPQHF. The CDR3 nucleotides read TGTGCCAGCACCCTCTCTGGCCAGGGTTTTCAGCCCCAGCATTTT. The J gene is TRBJ1-5, the V gene TRBV2; a possible D gene is TRBD1 (5 bases). CDR1 and CDR2 (germline): SNHLY, FYNNEI. The CDR3 spans 15 residues. Trimming took off 7 bases at V and 6 bases at J, with 19 bases between the two ends.

V gene TRBV19 combines with J gene TRBJ2-5; 8 positions match TRBD1. Germline V gene data show CDR1 as LNHDA and CDR2 as SQIVND (reference sequence). The CDR3 is 14 residues long. V shed 3 bases and J 0 bases; nucleotides not matched to a gene: 0. CDR3 nucleotide sequence: TGTGCCAGTAGTATGGACAGGGACCAAGAGACCCAGTACTTC. It encodes CASSMDRDQETQYF.

This clone was counted a few times. The chain links TRBV30 to TRBJ1-1; no clear D gene. The CDR3 runs 13 residues. Trimming left V 0 bases short and J 1 base short, with 6 bases between. CDR1 and CDR2 (germline): GTSNPN, SVGIG (reference sequence). The CDR3 region is CAWSVEGNTEAFF. CDR3 nucleotide sequence: TGTGCCTGGAGTGTGGAGGGGAACACTGAAGCTTTCTTT.

This chain connects TRBV19 to TRBJ1-6; TRBD1 might be the D (6 bases). CDR3 length: 15 residues. V was pared by 5 bases and J by 4 bases, with 12 bases between. Germline CDR1 LNHDA, CDR2 SQIVND (reference sequence). CDR3 loop: CASSFTQGYNSPLHF. The CDR3 bases are TGTGCCAGTAGTTTTACACAGGGATATAATTCACCCCTCCACTTT.

The CDR3 DNA is TGTGCCAGTAGTATAGGATCGAGGGGACTCTCCTACGAGCAGTACTTC. Protein: CASSIGSRGLSYEQYF. The chain recombines TRBV19 with TRBJ2-7; possible D gene TRBD2, 6 bases. The CDR3 contains 16 residues. The V gene lost 1 base and the J gene lost 0 bases, with 13 bases spanning the gap. Germline CDR1 LNHDA, CDR2 SQIVND (reference sequence).

The rearrangement links TRBV29-1 to TRBJ1-3, with D uncertain. CDR3 size: 12 residues. The V end was cut by 7 bases, the J end by 3 bases, with 10 bases between. Germline loops: CDR1 SQVTM, CDR2 ANQGSEA. CDR3 DNA sequence: TGCAGCGGTTCCGTCGGTGGAAACACCATATATTTT. It is translated as CSGSVGGNTIYF.

The chain uses TRBV25-1 and TRBJ2-3; 7 bases align to TRBD2. The V gene's germline CDR1 is MGHDK and CDR2 SYGVNS. This CDR3 spans 15 amino acids. Trimming removed 1 base from V and 4 bases from J; junction bases left unmatched: 5. This CDR3 is CASSELWGRADTQYF. CDR3 in DNA: TGTGCCAGCAGTGAATTGTGGGGGAGGGCAGATACGCAGTATTTT.

The V gene is TRBV18, the J gene TRBJ2-1; D might be TRBD2 (6 bases). With 2 bases removed from V and 0 bases from J, the gap between germline ends came to 14 bases. Germline V gene data show CDR1 as KGHSH and CDR2 as LQKENI. The CDR3 extends over 17 amino acids. The CDR3 bases are TGTGCCAGCTCACCATGGATTGGAGGGAGCTCCTACAATGAGCAGTTCTTC. Its translation: CASSPWIGGSSYNEQFF.

This clone has at least ten counts. The chain couples TRBV4-3 to TRBJ2-3; 7 positions agree with TRBD2. The CDR3 sequence is 16 residues long. Germline values: CDR1 LGHNA, CDR2 YSLEER. Trimming at V came to 0 bases and at J to 0 bases, leaving 3 bases not matched to a gene. The CDR3 DNA reads TGCGCCAGCAGCCAAGAGGGGGGGACTAGCACAGATACGCAGTATTTT. This translates into CASSQEGGTSTDTQYF.

Written as DNA, the CDR3 is TGTGCCTGGAGGGCTAGCGGGAGCGCCAACGAGCAGTACTTC. Its translation is CAWRASGSANEQYF. V and J are TRBV30 and TRBJ2-7, with 10 bases aligning to TRBD2. The CDR3 contains 14 residues. Germline V lookup: CDR1 GTSNPN, CDR2 SVGIG (reference sequence). V was clipped by 3 bases and J by 5 bases; unmatched bases: 7.

J is TRBJ2-1 and V is TRBV27; D uncertain. Trimming took off 4 bases at V and 6 bases at J, with 16 bases between the two ends. This CDR3 is 15 amino acids long. Germline lookup yields CDR1 MNHEY and CDR2 SMNVEV (reference sequence). The CDR3 DNA reads as TGTGCCAGCAGTTCCGATTCATGGCAGGCCAATGAGCAGTTCTTC. Translation: CASSSDSWQANEQFF.

The chain links TRBV9 to TRBJ2-1, with D perhaps matching TRBD1 (6 bases). This CDR3 is built from 16 residues. Germline V lookup: CDR1 SGDLS, CDR2 YYNGEE. Trimming took off 0 bases at V and 7 bases at J, with 17 bases between the two ends. CDR3 protein: CASSVADRGIGNEQFF. CDR3 DNA sequence: TGTGCCAGCAGCGTAGCTGATAGGGGGATAGGGAATGAGCAGTTCTTC.